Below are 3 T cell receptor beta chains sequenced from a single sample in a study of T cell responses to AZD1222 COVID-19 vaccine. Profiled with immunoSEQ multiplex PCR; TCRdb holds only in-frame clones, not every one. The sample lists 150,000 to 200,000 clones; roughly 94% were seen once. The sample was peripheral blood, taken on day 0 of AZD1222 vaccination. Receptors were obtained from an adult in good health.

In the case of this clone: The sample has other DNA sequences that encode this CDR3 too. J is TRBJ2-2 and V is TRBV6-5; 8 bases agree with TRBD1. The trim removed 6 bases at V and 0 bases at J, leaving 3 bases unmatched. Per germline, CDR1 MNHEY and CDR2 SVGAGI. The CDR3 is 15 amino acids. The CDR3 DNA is TGTGCCAGCAGCAGGGGACAGGCGAACACCGGGGAGCTGTTTTTT. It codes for CASSRGQANTGELFF.

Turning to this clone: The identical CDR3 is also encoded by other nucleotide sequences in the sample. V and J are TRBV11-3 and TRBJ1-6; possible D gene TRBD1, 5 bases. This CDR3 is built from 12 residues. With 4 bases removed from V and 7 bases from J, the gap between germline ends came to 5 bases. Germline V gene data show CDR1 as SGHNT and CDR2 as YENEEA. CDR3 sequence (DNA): TGTGCCAGCAGCTCAGGGAATTCACCCCTCCACTTT. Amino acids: CASSSGNSPLHF.

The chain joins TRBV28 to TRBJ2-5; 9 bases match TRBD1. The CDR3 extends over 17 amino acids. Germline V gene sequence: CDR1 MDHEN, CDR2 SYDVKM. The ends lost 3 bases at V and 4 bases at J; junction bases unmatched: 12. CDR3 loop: CASSLYYGQGLGETQYF. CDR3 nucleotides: TGTGCCAGCAGTTTGTATTACGGACAGGGGCTAGGAGAGACCCAGTACTTC. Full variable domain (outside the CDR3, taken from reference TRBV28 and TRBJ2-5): DVKVTQSSRYLVKRTGEKVFLECVQDMDHENMFWYRQDPGLGLRLIYFSYDVKMKEKGDIPEGYSVSREKKERFSLILESASTNQTSMYLCASSLYYGQGLGETQYFGPGTRLLVL.